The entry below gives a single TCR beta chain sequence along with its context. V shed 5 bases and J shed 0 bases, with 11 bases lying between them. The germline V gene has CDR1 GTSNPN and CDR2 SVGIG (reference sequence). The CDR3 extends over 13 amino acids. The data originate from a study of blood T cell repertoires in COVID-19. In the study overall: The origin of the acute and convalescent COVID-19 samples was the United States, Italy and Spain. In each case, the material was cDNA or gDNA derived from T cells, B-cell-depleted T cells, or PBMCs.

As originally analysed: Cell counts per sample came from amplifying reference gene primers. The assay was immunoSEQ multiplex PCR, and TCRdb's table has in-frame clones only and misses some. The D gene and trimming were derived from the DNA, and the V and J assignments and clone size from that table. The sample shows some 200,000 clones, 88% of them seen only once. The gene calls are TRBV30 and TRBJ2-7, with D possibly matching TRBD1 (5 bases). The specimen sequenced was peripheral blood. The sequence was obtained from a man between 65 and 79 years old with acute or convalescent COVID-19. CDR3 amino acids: CAWRQRSSYEQYF. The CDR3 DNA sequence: TGTGCCTGGCGACAGCGAAGCTCCTACGAGCAGTACTTC.